This is a list of T cell receptor beta chains from one sample in a study of cytomegalovirus exposure and HLA in healthy donors. TCRdb keeps only in-frame clones here, not all; method: immunoSEQ multiplex PCR. Here the sample spans around 170,000 clones, approximately 71% being singletons. Sequencing was performed on PBMCs. These TCRs come from a girl aged 10 to 17 in good health and CMV-seronegative. Both conserved end residues are part of each CDR3. A D gene is named only where the DNA matches it firmly. The size field is filled for only some rows; it gives once, few, many or a size class.

CDR3aa: CASRQGTPF
CDR3nt: TGTGCCAGCAGACAGGGGACTCCCTTC
d_gene: TRBD1
j_gene: TRBJ1-2
v_gene: TRBV9
abundance: NA

CDR3aa: CATSTGDQTEAFF
CDR3nt: TGTGCCACCAGCACAGGGGACCAGACTGAAGCTTTCTTT
d_gene: NA
j_gene: TRBJ1-1
v_gene: TRBV15
abundance: few

CDR3aa: CASSQERAPLHF
CDR3nt: TGTGCCAGCAGCCAAGAGAGGGCACCCCTCCACTTT
d_gene: NA
j_gene: TRBJ1-6
v_gene: TRBV14
abundance: few

CDR3aa: CASSPALTGGAETQYF
CDR3nt: TGTGCCAGCAGCCCTGCATTGACCGGCGGGGCGGAGACCCAGTACTTC
d_gene: NA
j_gene: TRBJ2-5
v_gene: TRBV7-2
abundance: few

CDR3aa: CASTSGGNYGYTF
CDR3nt: TGTGCCAGCACCTCAGGGGGGAACTATGGCTACACCTTC
d_gene: TRBD1
j_gene: TRBJ1-2
v_gene: TRBV7-9
abundance: few

CDR3aa: CASSKEDSEGEKLFF
CDR3nt: TGCGCCAGCAGCAAGGAGGACAGCGAGGGCGAAAAACTGTTTTTT
d_gene: NA
j_gene: TRBJ1-4
v_gene: TRBV5-1
abundance: NA

CDR3aa: CASSYSVGASGVYKYF
CDR3nt: TGTGCCAGTAGTTACTCAGTAGGGGCTAGCGGGGTTTACAAGTACTTC
d_gene: TRBD2
j_gene: TRBJ2-5
v_gene: TRBV6-5
abundance: NA

CDR3aa: CASTVGLALDNQPQHF
CDR3nt: TGCGCCAGCACCGTCGGTCTAGCCCTCGACAATCAGCCCCAGCATTTT
d_gene: NA
j_gene: TRBJ1-5
v_gene: TRBV23-1
abundance: NA

CDR3aa: CSVTLIAGANTDTQYF
CDR3nt: TGCAGCGTTACCCTCATAGCGGGGGCCAACACAGATACGCAGTATTTT
d_gene: TRBD2
j_gene: TRBJ2-3
v_gene: TRBV29-1
abundance: NA

CDR3aa: CASRSIAGARYGYTF
CDR3nt: TGTGCCAGCAGATCCATCGCAGGCGCCAGATATGGCTACACCTTC
d_gene: NA
j_gene: TRBJ1-2
v_gene: TRBV11-2
abundance: NA

CDR3aa: CAWSVIENETQYF
CDR3nt: TGTGCCTGGAGTGTTATCGAGAATGAGACCCAGTACTTC
d_gene: NA
j_gene: TRBJ2-5
v_gene: TRBV30
abundance: few

CDR3aa: CASSFSGAGDTQYF
CDR3nt: TGTGCCAGCAGTTTTAGCGGGGCGGGGGACACGCAGTATTTT
d_gene: TRBD2
j_gene: TRBJ2-3
v_gene: TRBV6-6
abundance: NA

CDR3aa: CASSSRTGSHTEAFF
CDR3nt: TGCGCCAGCAGCTCACGGACAGGCTCCCACACTGAAGCTTTCTTT
d_gene: TRBD1
j_gene: TRBJ1-1
v_gene: TRBV5-1
abundance: few

CDR3aa: CASRLLAGVVNEQFF
CDR3nt: TGTGCCAGCCGCCTACTAGCGGGAGTGGTCAATGAGCAGTTCTTC
d_gene: TRBD2
j_gene: TRBJ2-1
v_gene: TRBV5-6
abundance: few

CDR3aa: CASSLGQGSEAFF
CDR3nt: TGTGCCAGCAGCTTGGGACAGGGCTCTGAAGCTTTCTTT
d_gene: TRBD1
j_gene: TRBJ1-1
v_gene: TRBV5-4
abundance: few

CDR3aa: CASSYTQTYEQYF
CDR3nt: TGTGCCAGCAGTTACACACAGACCTACGAGCAGTACTTC
d_gene: NA
j_gene: TRBJ2-7
v_gene: TRBV6-5
abundance: few

CDR3aa: CASSLGDRGTEAFF
CDR3nt: TGCGCCAGCAGCTTGGGGGACAGGGGCACTGAAGCTTTCTTT
d_gene: TRBD1
j_gene: TRBJ1-1
v_gene: TRBV5-1
abundance: NA

CDR3aa: CASRETGYEQYF
CDR3nt: TGTGCCAGCAGGGAGACAGGATACGAGCAGTACTTC
d_gene: NA
j_gene: TRBJ2-7
v_gene: TRBV6-1
abundance: few

CDR3aa: CASSRPGGSGNSPLHF
CDR3nt: TGTGCCAGCAGTCGCCCTGGGGGGTCGGGAAATTCACCCCTCCACTTT
d_gene: NA
j_gene: TRBJ1-6
v_gene: TRBV25-1
abundance: NA

CDR3aa: CASRPETGRYGYTF
CDR3nt: TGTGCCAGCAGACCAGAGACAGGGAGGTATGGCTACACCTTC
d_gene: TRBD1
j_gene: TRBJ1-2
v_gene: TRBV6-5
abundance: NA

CDR3aa: CASSIFRDSYEQYF
CDR3nt: TGTGCCAGTAGTATATTCAGGGACTCCTACGAGCAGTACTTC
d_gene: NA
j_gene: TRBJ2-7
v_gene: TRBV19
abundance: few

CDR3aa: CASGDTSNTEAFF
CDR3nt: TGTGCCAGTGGGGACACTTCGAACACTGAAGCTTTCTTT
d_gene: NA
j_gene: TRBJ1-1
v_gene: TRBV19
abundance: NA

CDR3aa: CASSVGDREMGYTF
CDR3nt: TGTGCCAGCAGCGTAGGTGACAGGGAGATGGGCTACACCTTC
d_gene: TRBD1
j_gene: TRBJ1-2
v_gene: TRBV9
abundance: few

CDR3aa: CASSLGESTDTQYF
CDR3nt: TGCGCCAGCAGCTTGGGGGAGAGCACAGATACGCAGTATTTT
d_gene: NA
j_gene: TRBJ2-3
v_gene: TRBV5-1
abundance: NA

CDR3aa: CASSLDLRKETQYF
CDR3nt: TGTGCTAGCAGCTTAGATTTGAGAAAAGAGACCCAGTACTTC
d_gene: NA
j_gene: TRBJ2-5
v_gene: TRBV7-7
abundance: NA

CDR3aa: CASSQVEVPTQFF
CDR3nt: TGTGCCAGCAGCCAAGTGGAGGTCCCTACCCAGTTCTTC
d_gene: NA
j_gene: TRBJ2-1
v_gene: TRBV14
abundance: NA

CDR3aa: CASSLRGSSYNSPLHF
CDR3nt: TGTGCCAGCAGCCTCAGGGGGAGCTCCTATAATTCACCCCTCCACTTT
d_gene: TRBD1
j_gene: TRBJ1-6
v_gene: TRBV9
abundance: few

CDR3aa: CASSSSRVNYGYTF
CDR3nt: TGTGCCAGCAGCTCGAGTAGAGTTAACTATGGCTACACCTTC
d_gene: NA
j_gene: TRBJ1-2
v_gene: TRBV7-9
abundance: NA

CDR3aa: CASSPPGTGIHQPQHF
CDR3nt: TGTGCCAGCTCACCACCCGGGACAGGGATTCATCAGCCCCAGCATTTT
d_gene: TRBD1
j_gene: TRBJ1-5
v_gene: TRBV18
abundance: NA

CDR3aa: CASRGTVSYYGYTF
CDR3nt: TGTGCCAGCAGGGGGACAGTAAGCTACTATGGCTACACCTTC
d_gene: TRBD1
j_gene: TRBJ1-2
v_gene: TRBV27
abundance: NA

CDR3aa: CASSPYRDSSYNEQFF
CDR3nt: TGCGCCAGCAGCCCCTACAGGGACAGCTCCTACAATGAGCAGTTCTTC
d_gene: TRBD1
j_gene: TRBJ2-1
v_gene: TRBV5-1
abundance: NA

CDR3aa: CAISDAGGTWLAKQETQYF
CDR3nt: TGTGCCATCAGTGATGCGGGTGGGACGTGGCTAGCGAAGCAAGAGACCCAGTACTTC
d_gene: NA
j_gene: TRBJ2-5
v_gene: TRBV10-3
abundance: NA

CDR3aa: CASTPGGEPNTEAFF
CDR3nt: TGTGCCAGCACCCCTGGGGGGGAACCGAACACTGAAGCTTTCTTT
d_gene: NA
j_gene: TRBJ1-1
v_gene: TRBV6-5
abundance: NA

CDR3aa: CASSPDSYSNQPQHF
CDR3nt: TGCGCCAGCAGCCCTGACAGTTATAGCAATCAGCCCCAGCATTTT
d_gene: NA
j_gene: TRBJ1-5
v_gene: TRBV5-1
abundance: few

CDR3aa: CSVGLAGGGETQYF
CDR3nt: TGCAGCGTGGGTCTAGCGGGGGGCGGAGAGACCCAGTACTTC
d_gene: TRBD2
j_gene: TRBJ2-5
v_gene: TRBV29-1
abundance: NA

CDR3aa: CASSPPRALEQYF
CDR3nt: TGTGCCAGCAGCCCCCCCAGGGCCCTCGAGCAGTACTTC
d_gene: NA
j_gene: TRBJ2-7
v_gene: TRBV7-9
abundance: NA

CDR3aa: CAWTLPGLADFNEQFF
CDR3nt: TGTGCCTGGACCTTACCGGGACTAGCTGACTTCAATGAGCAGTTCTTC
d_gene: TRBD2
j_gene: TRBJ2-1
v_gene: TRBV30
abundance: NA

CDR3aa: CASSLPARVEAFF
CDR3nt: TGTGCCAGCAGCTTACCGGCCAGGGTCGAAGCTTTCTTT
d_gene: NA
j_gene: TRBJ1-1
v_gene: TRBV11-2
abundance: NA

CDR3aa: CASSNSGGAMYEQFF
CDR3nt: TGCGCCAGCAGCAATAGCGGGGGGGCGATGTATGAGCAGTTCTTC
d_gene: TRBD2
j_gene: TRBJ2-1
v_gene: TRBV5-1
abundance: NA

CDR3aa: CASSLAGTLSSYNSPLHF
CDR3nt: TGTGCCAGCAGCTTGGCTGGCACCTTAAGCTCCTATAATTCACCCCTCCACTTT
d_gene: NA
j_gene: TRBJ1-6
v_gene: TRBV5-4
abundance: NA

CDR3aa: CASSLGGLAGAGELFF
CDR3nt: TGTGCCAGCAGCTTGGGGGGGCTAGCGGGGGCCGGGGAGCTGTTTTTT
d_gene: TRBD2
j_gene: TRBJ2-2
v_gene: TRBV5-4
abundance: NA